This paragraph reports one T cell receptor (beta chain). Its antigen is as yet unknown. Cells designated naive CD8 were CD45RO-negative and were positively selected for CCR7, with terminally differentiated effector memory CD45RA+ cells excluded. Caucasian adults living in Nashville, Tennessee, provided all samples. This record comes from a study of shared clonotypes between healthy human individuals. Study as a whole: The study used three CD4 naive, three CD4 memory, two CD8 naive and one CD8 memory plate per donor.

Whole-study findings and limits: Rarefaction indicated that sorted-subset sequencing remained incomplete although depth was large. The sampled material consisted only of blood, and tissue repertoires are likely to differ.

Data came from immunoSEQ multiplex PCR; TCRdb stores just in-frame clones and leaves some out. The table includes 630,000 or so clones, 95% to 98% detected once. Germline V gene lookup returns CDR1 SGHTA and CDR2 FQGNSA. Trimming cost V 7 bases and J 0 bases; bases outside gene matches: 3. The CDR3 sequence is 15 residues long. Specimen: naive CD8+ T cells sorted from blood. The clonotype originates from a man aged 30-40 years in good health. The gene calls are TRBV7-2 and TRBJ2-7; TRBD2 agrees at 13 bases. The chain's CDR3 is CASIRTSGSSYEQYF. For the CDR3, the DNA is TGTGCCAGCATTCGGACTAGCGGGAGCTCCTACGAGCAGTACTTC. Supplemented by reference TRBV7-2 and TRBJ2-7, the full variable domain reads GAGVSQSPSNKVTEKGKDVELRCDPISGHTALYWYRQSLGQGLEFLIYFQGNSAPDKSGLPSDRFSAERTGGSVSTLTIQRTQQEDSAVYLCASIRTSGSSYEQYFGPGTRLTVT.